The 14 T cell receptor beta chains given below trace back to one sample, sequenced in a study of T cell repertoires in cytomegalovirus infection. MiXCR, applied by TCRdb to the reads, yields one record per CDR3 protein. The sample includes fewer than 1,000,000 distinct CDR3 sequences, 30% to 40% of them seen just once. Antigens for these TCRs are unknown. Source: cultured CD8+ T cells from PBMCs, taken from culture after CMV antigen stimulation. The origin of the receptors is a human donor in good health (CMV status not recorded). Some clones in this sample may be carry-over from other donors' samples.

Only a few counts were recorded for this clonotype. This chain joins TRBV7-9 and TRBJ2-2; D call uncertain. Trimming removed 2 bases from V and 4 bases from J, with 11 bases in between. The CDR3 spans 15 residues. Germline assignment: CDR1 SEHNR and CDR2 FQNEAQ (reference sequence). The CDR3 protein is CASSLQDFLTGELFF. The CDR3 DNA follows: TGTGCCAGCAGCTTACAGGATTTTCTCACCGGGGAGCTGTTTTTT.

The chain is built from TRBV7-6 and TRBJ1-1; 9 bases align to TRBD1. Germline-derived CDR1 and CDR2 are SGHVS and FNYEAQ. V was clipped by 5 bases and J by 5 bases; unmatched bases: 9. The CDR3 totals 15 residues. CDR3 coding DNA: TGTGCCAGCAGCACGGGACAGGGCCAGGCAACTGAAGCTTTCTTT. Amino acids: CASSTGQGQATEAFF.

V is TRBV6-6 and J is TRBJ2-2, with a possible D match to TRBD1 (5 bases). The CDR3 consists of 15 residues. The V gene's germline CDR1 is MNHNY and CDR2 SVGAGI (reference sequence). V was pared by 2 bases and J by 5 bases, with 12 bases between. CDR3 sequence: CASSYARVKTGELFF. DNA for the CDR3: TGTGCCAGCAGTTACGCCAGGGTGAAAACCGGGGAGCTGTTTTTT.

The genes are TRBV6-5 and TRBJ2-5; D is undetermined. This CDR3 region has 14 residues. V dropped 1 base and J dropped 5 bases, with 11 bases sitting between them. CDR1 and CDR2 (germline): MNHEY, SVGAGI. In DNA, the CDR3 is TGTGCCAGCAGTTACTTGTGGTACGGGGAGACCCAGTACTTC. It codes for CASSYLWYGETQYF.

This clonotype was seen only a few times. This sequence joins TRBV7-8 and TRBJ1-1, with 9 bases that match TRBD1. With V trimmed by 5 bases and J by 3 bases, 13 bases remained unmatched. Germline values: CDR1 SGHVS, CDR2 FQNEAQ. The CDR3 consists of 17 residues. The CDR3 region has the DNA TGTGCCAGCAGCACAAGAAGACAGGGGGAGGAGGACACTGAAGCTTTCTTT. This sequence encodes CASSTRRQGEEDTEAFF.

V is TRBV6-2 or TRBV6-3 and J is TRBJ2-1, with D unresolved. The CDR3 is 14 residues long. The ends were cut back, 0 bases at V and 5 bases at J, with 8 bases in the middle. Per the germline V gene, CDR1 is MNHEY and CDR2 is SVGEGT. The CDR3 loop reads CASSYSPHNNEQFF. The CDR3 coding sequence is TGTGCCAGCAGTTACTCCCCCCACAACAATGAGCAGTTCTTC.

This clonotype has at least ten counts. J is TRBJ1-5 and V is TRBV27; D not certain. CDR1 and CDR2 from the germline V gene are MNHEY and SMNVEV (reference sequence). V was cut by 2 bases and J by 7 bases, with 15 bases left in between. There are 15 residues in the CDR3. Here the CDR3 reads CASSLGPTMGQPQHF. The CDR3 region has the DNA TGTGCCAGCAGTTTAGGGCCAACCATGGGACAGCCCCAGCATTTT.

In this sample, this clonotype turned up a few times. The rearrangement joins TRBV6-2 or TRBV6-3 to TRBJ2-1, with 8 bases lining up with TRBD2. With 0 bases clipped from V and 6 bases from J, the junction kept 4 bases outside the gene matches. The germline gives CDR1 MNHEY, CDR2 SVGEGT. The CDR3 consists of 15 residues. DNA of the CDR3: TGTGCCAGCAGTTACTCTACGGGGGGGCCCAATGAGCAGTTCTTC. This gives the protein CASSYSTGGPNEQFF.

At least ten counts were recorded for this clonotype. The chain is built from TRBV7-8 and TRBJ1-2; 9 bases agree with TRBD1. The germline gives CDR1 SGHVS, CDR2 FQNEAQ. The CDR3 runs 13 residues. The V gene end was trimmed by 2 bases and the J gene end by 6 bases; junction bases not matched to a gene: 1. Here the CDR3 reads CASSLWTGDGYTF. The CDR3 bases are TGTGCCAGCAGCTTATGGACAGGGGATGGCTACACCTTC.

This clonotype was picked up many times. The chain has TRBV7-2 and TRBJ1-2; the D gene is possibly TRBD1 (6 bases). The V gene's germline CDR1 is SGHTA and CDR2 FQGNSA. This CDR3 contains 15 residues. The V gene lost 5 bases and the J gene lost 7 bases, with 20 bases spanning the gap. The CDR3 coding sequence is TGTGCCAGCAGCCCGGAAGAGACAGGATTCTTTGGCTACACCTTC. Its protein product is CASSPEETGFFGYTF.

Only a few counts were recorded for this clonotype. The rearrangement links TRBV27 to TRBJ2-7; TRBD1 matches 9 bases. Germline-derived CDR1 and CDR2 are MNHEY and SMNVEV (reference sequence). The V and J ends lost 0 bases and 4 bases, in that order; junction bases with no gene match: 7. The CDR3 length is 16 residues. The CDR3 spells CASSLSVGTGLYEQYF. DNA for the CDR3: TGTGCCAGCAGTTTATCGGTAGGGACAGGGTTGTACGAGCAGTACTTC.

The V gene is TRBV6-6, the J gene TRBJ2-3, with TRBD1 as a possible D gene (7 bases). The CDR3 is 13 residues long. V gave up 11 bases and J gave up 3 bases, with 15 bases separating them. CDR1 and CDR2 from the germline V gene are MNHNY and SVGAGI (reference sequence). The CDR3 loop is CAFYRGLTDTQYF. Here the CDR3 DNA reads TGTGCCTTTTACAGGGGACTGACAGATACGCAGTATTTT.

The chain combines TRBV7-3 with TRBJ1-1; D unresolved. Germline lookup yields CDR1 SGHTA and CDR2 FQGTGA. Trimming stripped 3 bases from V and 4 bases from J, with 9 bases between. The CDR3 has 13 residues. In DNA, the CDR3 is TGTGCCAGCAGCTTTACTGGGGTCACTGAAGCTTTCTTT. Protein sequence: CASSFTGVTEAFF.

As to this clonotype: One junction end disagrees with the germline gene, perhaps due to a read error. The V and J genes are TRBV10-2 and TRBJ2-1, with D unresolved. This CDR3 spans 11 amino acids. Germline values: CDR1 WSHSY, CDR2 SAAADI. For the CDR3, the DNA is TGCGCCAGCCGTCTTAGCAATAAGCAGTTCTTC. As protein: CASRLSNKQFF.